The rows below give T cell receptor beta chains drawn from one sample of a study of blood T cells in healthy people across ages. TCRdb itself ran the 5' RACE reads through MiXCR, one entry per CDR3 protein. The table shows about a million distinct CDR3 sequences, with roughly 48% occurring only once. Sample: blood. The source of these receptors is a man aged 25-45 years in good health. Each CDR3 is given with its conserved first and last residue. Fields, in order: clone size, V gene, D gene, J gene, CDR3 DNA, CDR3 protein. D genes are given only for firm matches. Not every row has a clone size; where given, it reads once, few, many or a size class.

>few|TRBV7-2|-|TRBJ2-4
TGTGCCAGCAGCTTAGGCCCAGGTTTAGCCAAAAACATTCAGTACTTC
CASSLGPGLAKNIQYF
>-|TRBV20-1|-|TRBJ2-7
TGCAGTGCCGTAAAGTCAGCCTACGAGCAGTACTTC
CSAVKSAYEQYF
>-|TRBV29-1|-|TRBJ1-2
TGCAGCGCCCGTGTTGGGACCTCGGCCTATGGCTACACCTTC
CSARVGTSAYGYTF
>few|TRBV20-1|-|TRBJ2-7
TGCAGTGCTGGGGGCGTCGTCTACGAGCAGTACTTC
CSAGGVVYEQYF
>-|TRBV27|TRBD1|TRBJ1-5
TGTGCCAGCAGTCCGGACAGGGGGGGTCTGAGCAATCAGCCCCAGCATTTT
CASSPDRGGLSNQPQHF
>-|TRBV7-9|-|TRBJ1-5
TGTGCCAGCAGCGGCCCGGGGGTTAGCAATCAGCCCCAGCATTTT
CASSGPGVSNQPQHF
>many|TRBV12-3/TRBV12-4|-|TRBJ2-7
TGTGCCAGCAGTAGGGGACCGACCTCCTACGAGCAGTACTTC
CASSRGPTSYEQYF
>many|TRBV20-1|-|TRBJ2-7
TGCAGTGCTAGAGATGGAAGGGGCTCCTACGAGCAGTACTTC
CSARDGRGSYEQYF
>few|TRBV6-1|TRBD1|TRBJ2-7
TGTGCCAGCAGTGAGAGGGGGACAGGCTCCTACGAGCAGTACTTC
CASSERGTGSYEQYF
>once|TRBV5-1|-|TRBJ2-7
TGCGCCAGCAGCTTGGAGGGCAGGTCGCAGGTCGAGCAGTACTTC
CASSLEGRSQVEQYF
>-|TRBV12-3/TRBV12-4|TRBD1|TRBJ2-1
TGTGCCAGCAGTCCTGGGGACAGCCCCTACAATGAGCAGTTCTTC
CASSPGDSPYNEQFF
>-|TRBV15|-|TRBJ1-4
TGTGCCACCAGCAGAGATAGAAGGGGGTATGAAAAACTGTTTTTT
CATSRDRRGYEKLFF
>-|TRBV4-1|-|TRBJ2-5
TGCGCCAGCAGCCAAGAGGGAGTCCCAGAGACCCAGTACTTC
CASSQEGVPETQYF
>-|TRBV20-1|-|TRBJ2-3
TGCAGTGCTACCCCCAAGTGGGGCACAGATACGCAGTATTTT
CSATPKWGTDTQYF
>-|TRBV9|-|TRBJ2-1
TGTGCCAGCAGCGGACGCATAAGCTCCTACAATGAGCAGTTCTTC
CASSGRISSYNEQFF
>-|TRBV6-1|TRBD1|TRBJ2-3
TGTGCCAGCAGTGGAGGGACAGGGACAGATGCGCGGTATTTT
CASSGGTGTDARYF
>-|TRBV3-1|TRBD1|TRBJ1-4
TGTGCCAGCAGCCAGGGACAGTCTGAAAAACTGTTTTTT
CASSQGQSEKLFF
>-|TRBV12-3/TRBV12-4|TRBD2|TRBJ2-1
TGTGCCAGTCGGGGGGGGCAGGGATATGAGCAGTTCTTC
CASRGGQGYEQFF
>-|TRBV9|-|TRBJ1-1
TGTGCCGAGCGGGGGGATAGTGCGTATACTGAAGCTTTCTTT
CAERGDSAYTEAFF
>-|TRBV5-4|-|TRBJ2-7
TGTGCCAGCAGCCCGGACAGTACCTCCTCCTACGAGCAGTACTTC
CASSPDSTSSYEQYF
>few|TRBV20-1|-|TRBJ1-1
TGCAGTGCTCCGATCGGGTCGGCTTTCTTT
CSAPIGSAFF
>-|TRBV4-1|-|TRBJ2-7
TGCGCCAGCAGCCAAGATATGACAGGACAATCCTACGAGCAGTACTTC
CASSQDMTGQSYEQYF
>-|TRBV12-3/TRBV12-4|-|TRBJ2-1
TGTGCCAGCAGCCACGGGAGCTCCTACAATGAGCAGTTCTTC
CASSHGSSYNEQFF
>-|TRBV20-1|-|TRBJ2-5
TGCAGTGCTATCGTTCTGGAGACCCAGTACTTC
CSAIVLETQYF